The 18 T cell receptor beta chains listed next were all sequenced from one sample in a study of control samples from healthy donors and cancer patients. Some clones are missing from TCRdb's copy, which holds only in-frame ones; the method was immunoSEQ multiplex PCR. The sample records 120,000 to 150,000 clones, 75% to 95% being singletons. Sequencing was done on a sample of blood. These receptors all come from a man aged 25-40 years in good health.

The gene calls are TRBV7-9 and TRBJ2-7; the D is unclear. CDR3 length equals 11 residues. Germline lookup yields CDR1 SEHNR and CDR2 FQNEAQ (reference sequence). V dropped 6 bases and J dropped 4 bases, with 7 bases sitting between them. CDR3: CASSPIYEQYF. As DNA, the CDR3 is TGTGCCAGCAGTCCCATATACGAGCAGTACTTC.

V is TRBV5-8 and J is TRBJ2-1, with a weak D call TRBD2 (5 bases). Germline V gene sequence: CDR1 SGHTS, CDR2 YDEGEE. V was clipped by 5 bases and J by 5 bases, with 17 bases between them. The length of the CDR3 is 15 residues. CDR3 in amino acids: CASSQGSDWDNEQFF. In DNA form, the CDR3 reads TGTGCCAGCAGTCAAGGATCGGACTGGGACAATGAGCAGTTCTTC.

This sequence joins TRBV9 and TRBJ1-6; D is possibly TRBD1 (6 bases). Germline CDR1 is SGDLS and CDR2 is YYNGEE. V was trimmed by 3 bases and J by 7 bases, leaving 11 bases between them. This CDR3 is 14 amino acids long. In DNA, the CDR3 is TGTGCCAGCAGCGAGGACAGCCAGAATTCACCCCTCCACTTT. It is translated as CASSEDSQNSPLHF. Together with reference TRBV9 and TRBJ1-6, the CDR3 gives the full variable domain: DSGVTQTPKHLITATGQRVTLRCSPRSGDLSVYWYQQSLDQGLQFLIQYYNGEERAKGNILERFSAQQFPDLHSELNLSSLELGDSALYFCASSEDSQNSPLHFGNGTRLTVT.

V usage is TRBV2 and J usage is TRBJ2-1, with TRBD2 matching over 9 bases. This CDR3 has 15 residues. V gave up 4 bases and J gave up 8 bases; unmatched junction bases: 9. Germline V lookup: CDR1 SNHLY, CDR2 FYNNEI. CDR3 DNA: TGTGCCAGCAGTGTGGGGGCGGGGGGGCCCGATGAGCAGTTCTTC. Its protein product is CASSVGAGGPDEQFF.

This chain uses TRBV7-2 with TRBJ2-1; TRBD2 matches 9 bases. With V trimmed by 6 bases and J by 3 bases, 6 bases remained unmatched. The CDR3 is 15 residues long. Germline lookup yields CDR1 SGHTA and CDR2 FQGNSA. The CDR3 region has the DNA TGTGCCAGCAGTTCCGGGACTAGCTTCTACAATGAGCAGTTCTTC. Protein sequence: CASSSGTSFYNEQFF.

The J gene is TRBJ2-7, the V gene TRBV15; TRBD2 matches at 9 bases. V lost 0 bases, J lost 1 base, and 4 bases stayed unmatched. This CDR3 comprises 16 residues. Germline lookup yields CDR1 LNHNV and CDR2 YYDKDF (reference sequence). CDR3 coding DNA: TGTGCCACCAGCAGAGAGAGGGCGGGGGGGTCCTACGAGCAGTACTTC. Its protein is CATSRERAGGSYEQYF.

V gene TRBV19 combines with J gene TRBJ1-1; tentatively, D is TRBD1 (5 bases). Germline CDR1 reads LNHDA; CDR2 reads SQIVND (reference sequence). The CDR3 extends over 13 amino acids. Trimming took 6 bases from V and 8 from J, leaving 16 bases between them. The CDR3 DNA follows: TGTGCCAGTAGCAGGGATCGATCCGGGGAAGCTTTCTTT. Encoded protein: CASSRDRSGEAFF.

Of note for this clone: In the same sample, other DNA sequences code for this CDR3. The rearrangement joins TRBV28 to TRBJ1-1, with D possibly being TRBD1 (5 bases). Germline CDR1 reads MDHEN; CDR2 reads SYDVKM. This CDR3 comprises 13 residues. Trimming took off 4 bases at V and 5 bases at J, with 11 bases between the two ends. The CDR3 DNA sequence: TGTGCCAGCAGTTCCCAGGGAGGGACTGAAGCTTTCTTT. This codes for CASSSQGGTEAFF.

V is TRBV12-3 or TRBV12-4 and J is TRBJ2-7; D ambiguous. The germline V and J ends were trimmed by 5 bases and 2 bases, with 7 bases remaining between them. CDR3 length equals 12 residues. Here the CDR3 reads CASSGPTYEQYF. CDR3 DNA sequence: TGTGCCAGCAGTGGACCGACCTACGAGCAGTACTTC.

V gene TRBV27 combines with J gene TRBJ1-1; no firm D call. V lost 0 bases and J 1 base, leaving 3 bases between the germline ends. Per the germline V gene, CDR1 is MNHEY and CDR2 is SMNVEV (reference sequence). The CDR3 spans 13 residues. CDR3 sequence: CASSLSKNTEAFF. The CDR3 nucleotides are TGTGCCAGCAGTTTATCCAAGAACACTGAAGCTTTCTTT.

The CDR3 reads CASTIPGQGPTYEQYF. CDR3 coding DNA: TGTGCCAGCACCATCCCGGGACAGGGCCCAACCTACGAGCAGTACTTC. This chain joins TRBV6-4 and TRBJ2-7, with TRBD1 matching over 9 bases. The CDR3 has 16 amino acids. V shed 7 bases, J shed 2 bases, and the junction held 12 bases outside the gene matches. Germline V gene data show CDR1 as MRHNA and CDR2 as SNTAGT.

As for this clone: A junction boundary mismatches the germline segment, possibly from a read error. The chain recombines TRBV19 with TRBJ1-1; a weak D match, TRBD1 (5 bases). The germline CDR1 and CDR2 sequences are LNHDA and SQIVND (reference sequence). CDR3 size: 17 residues. CDR3 region: CASSISGWTSMNTEAFF. The CDR3 nucleotides are TGTGCTAGTAGTATTTCAGGTTGGACATCCATGAACACTGAAGCTTTCTTT.

Here the CDR3 DNA reads TGTGCCAGCTTCAGGGGCGGGGTTTCAAACATTCAGTACTTC. This gives the protein CASFRGGVSNIQYF. The chain has TRBV11-3 and TRBJ2-4; D is tentatively TRBD1 or TRBD2 (6 bases each). V shed 8 bases and J shed 6 bases, with 17 bases lying between them. This CDR3 spans 14 amino acids. Germline-derived CDR1 and CDR2 are SGHNT and YENEEA.

The gene calls are TRBV6-6 and TRBJ2-7; D is ambiguous. The CDR3 extends over 12 amino acids. The germline gives CDR1 MNHNY, CDR2 SVGAGI (reference sequence). V lost 5 bases, J lost 5 bases, and 10 bases lay in between. As DNA, the CDR3 is TGTGCCAGCAGTCCACGTAATGACGAGCAGTACTTC. This encodes CASSPRNDEQYF.

This rearrangement joins TRBV7-9 to TRBJ2-2; 9 nucleotides match TRBD1. Looked up from germline, CDR1 is SEHNR and CDR2 is FQNEAQ (reference sequence). The CDR3 is 15 amino acids. Trimming removed 4 bases from V and 4 bases from J; junction bases left unmatched: 4. CDR3: CASSWTGVFTGELFF. CDR3 nucleotide sequence: TGTGCCAGCAGCTGGACAGGGGTTTTCACCGGGGAGCTGTTTTTT.

The rearrangement joins TRBV28 to TRBJ2-6; D is undetermined. The V end lost 5 bases, the J end lost 0 bases, and 8 bases lay between the germline ends. Per germline, CDR1 MDHEN and CDR2 SYDVKM. The CDR3 runs to 15 residues. CDR3 in amino acids: CASSLRASGANVLTF. The CDR3 DNA is TGTGCCAGCAGTCTAAGGGCCTCTGGGGCCAACGTCCTGACTTTC.

The chain couples TRBV12-3 or TRBV12-4 to TRBJ2-1; no clear D gene. The CDR3 length is 12 residues. V lost 6 bases and J 5 bases, leaving 8 bases between the germline ends. This CDR3 is CASSPGHNEQFF. The CDR3, as DNA: TGTGCCAGCAGCCCCGGCCACAATGAGCAGTTCTTC.

CDR3 in DNA: TGTGCCAGCAGCGTAGCCACGAGCTCCTACGAGCAGTACTTC. Amino acid sequence: CASSVATSSYEQYF. This rearrangement joins TRBV9 to TRBJ2-7; D remains ambiguous. Germline lookup yields CDR1 SGDLS and CDR2 YYNGEE. This CDR3 is built from 14 residues. Trimming pared 0 bases from V and 0 bases from J, leaving 7 bases between.